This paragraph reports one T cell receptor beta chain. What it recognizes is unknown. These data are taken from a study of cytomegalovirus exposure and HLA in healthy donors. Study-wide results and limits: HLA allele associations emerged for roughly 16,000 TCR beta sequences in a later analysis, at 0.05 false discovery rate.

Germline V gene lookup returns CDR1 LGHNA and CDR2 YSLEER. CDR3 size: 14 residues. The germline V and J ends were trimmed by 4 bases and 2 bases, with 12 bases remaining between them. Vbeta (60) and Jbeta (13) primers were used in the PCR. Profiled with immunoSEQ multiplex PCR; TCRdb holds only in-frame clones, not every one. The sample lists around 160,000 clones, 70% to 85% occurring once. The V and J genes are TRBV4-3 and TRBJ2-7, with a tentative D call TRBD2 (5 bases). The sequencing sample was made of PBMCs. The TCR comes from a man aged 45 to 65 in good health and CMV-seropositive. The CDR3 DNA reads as TGCGCCAGCAGCCCCTCGGGAATAGCCTACGAGCAGTACTTC. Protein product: CASSPSGIAYEQYF.